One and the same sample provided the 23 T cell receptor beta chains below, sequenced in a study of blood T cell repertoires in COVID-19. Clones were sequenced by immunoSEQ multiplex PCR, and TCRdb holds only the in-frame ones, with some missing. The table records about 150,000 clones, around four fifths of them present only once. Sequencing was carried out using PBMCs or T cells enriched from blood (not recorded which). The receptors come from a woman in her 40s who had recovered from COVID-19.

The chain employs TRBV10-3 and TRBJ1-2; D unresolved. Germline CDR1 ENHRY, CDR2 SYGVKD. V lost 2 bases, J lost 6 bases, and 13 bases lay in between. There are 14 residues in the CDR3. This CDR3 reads CAISEGREKDGYTF. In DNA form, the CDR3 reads TGTGCCATCAGTGAGGGTAGGGAGAAGGATGGCTACACCTTC.

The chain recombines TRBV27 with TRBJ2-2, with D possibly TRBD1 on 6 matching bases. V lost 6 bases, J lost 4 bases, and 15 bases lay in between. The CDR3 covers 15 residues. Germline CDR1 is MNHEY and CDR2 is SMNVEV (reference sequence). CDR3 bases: TGTGCCAGCAGAGATCTGGGGGCGGGCACCGGGGAGCTGTTTTTT. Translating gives CASRDLGAGTGELFF.

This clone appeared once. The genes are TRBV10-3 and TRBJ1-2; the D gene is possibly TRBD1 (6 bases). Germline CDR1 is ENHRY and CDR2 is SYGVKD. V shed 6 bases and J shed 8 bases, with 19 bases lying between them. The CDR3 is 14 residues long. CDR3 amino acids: CAIRGDRLASGYTF. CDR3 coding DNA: TGTGCCATCAGGGGCGACAGGTTAGCATCGGGCTACACCTTC.

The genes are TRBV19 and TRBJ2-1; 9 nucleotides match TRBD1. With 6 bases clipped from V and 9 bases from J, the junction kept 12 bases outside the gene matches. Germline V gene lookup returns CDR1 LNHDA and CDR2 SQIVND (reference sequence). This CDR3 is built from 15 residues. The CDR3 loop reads CASRTPGQGQSEQFF. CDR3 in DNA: TGTGCCAGTAGGACCCCGGGACAGGGACAGAGTGAGCAGTTCTTC. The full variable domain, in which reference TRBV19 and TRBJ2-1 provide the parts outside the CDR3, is DGGITQSPKYLFRKEGQNVTLSCEQNLNHDAMYWYRQDPGQGLRLIYYSQIVNDFQKGDIAEGYSVSREKKESFPLTVTSAQKNPTAFYLCASRTPGQGQSEQFFGPGTRLTVL.

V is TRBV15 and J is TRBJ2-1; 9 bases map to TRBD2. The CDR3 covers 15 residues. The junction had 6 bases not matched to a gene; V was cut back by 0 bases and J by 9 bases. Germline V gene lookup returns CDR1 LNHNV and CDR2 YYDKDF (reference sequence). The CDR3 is CATSRDLSGGGEQFF. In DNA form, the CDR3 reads TGTGCCACCAGCAGAGATCTTAGCGGGGGCGGTGAGCAGTTCTTC.

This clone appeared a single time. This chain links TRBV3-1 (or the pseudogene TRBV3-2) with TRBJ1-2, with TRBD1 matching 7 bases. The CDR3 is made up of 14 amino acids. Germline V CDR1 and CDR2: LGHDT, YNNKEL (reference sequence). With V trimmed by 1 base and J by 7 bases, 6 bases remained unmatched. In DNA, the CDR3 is TGTGCCAGCAGCCAAGCAGACAGGGTGGGTGGCTACACCTTC. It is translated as CASSQADRVGGYTF.

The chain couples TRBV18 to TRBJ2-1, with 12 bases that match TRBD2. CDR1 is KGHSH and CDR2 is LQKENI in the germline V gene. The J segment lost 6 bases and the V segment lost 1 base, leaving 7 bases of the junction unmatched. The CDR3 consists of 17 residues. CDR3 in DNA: TGTGCCAGCTCACCACGGACTAGCGGGACCGGCGGCAATGAGCAGTTCTTC. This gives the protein CASSPRTSGTGGNEQFF.

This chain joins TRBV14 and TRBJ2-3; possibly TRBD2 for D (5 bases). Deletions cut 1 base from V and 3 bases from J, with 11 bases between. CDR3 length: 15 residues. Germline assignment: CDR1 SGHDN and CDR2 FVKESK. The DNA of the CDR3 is TGTGCCAGCAGCCAAGGATCGGGGTTGACAGATACGCAGTATTTT. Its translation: CASSQGSGLTDTQYF. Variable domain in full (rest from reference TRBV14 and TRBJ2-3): EAGVTQFPSHSVIEKGQTVTLRCDPISGHDNLYWYRRVMGKEIKFLLHFVKESKQDESGMPNNRFLAERTGGTYSTLKVQPAELEDSGVYFCASSQGSGLTDTQYFGPGTRLTVL.

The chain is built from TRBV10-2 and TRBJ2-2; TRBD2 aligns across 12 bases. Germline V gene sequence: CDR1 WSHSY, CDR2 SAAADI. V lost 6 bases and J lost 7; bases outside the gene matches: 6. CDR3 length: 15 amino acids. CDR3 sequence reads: CASRLAGGGGGELFF. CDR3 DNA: TGCGCCAGCAGACTAGCGGGAGGTGGTGGCGGGGAGCTGTTTTTT.

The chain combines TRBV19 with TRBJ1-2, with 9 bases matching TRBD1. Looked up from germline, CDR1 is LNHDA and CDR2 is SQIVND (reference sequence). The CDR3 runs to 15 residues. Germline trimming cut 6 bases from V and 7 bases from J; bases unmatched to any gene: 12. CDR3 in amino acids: CASSLGVDRGIGYTF. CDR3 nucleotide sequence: TGTGCCAGTAGCCTAGGAGTGGACAGGGGAATTGGCTACACCTTC.

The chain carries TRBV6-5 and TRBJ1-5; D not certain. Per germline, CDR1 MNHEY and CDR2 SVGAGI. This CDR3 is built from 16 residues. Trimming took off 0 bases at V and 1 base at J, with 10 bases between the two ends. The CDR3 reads CASSYSGDFSNQPQHF. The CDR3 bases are TGTGCCAGCAGTTACTCGGGAGACTTCAGCAATCAGCCCCAGCATTTT.

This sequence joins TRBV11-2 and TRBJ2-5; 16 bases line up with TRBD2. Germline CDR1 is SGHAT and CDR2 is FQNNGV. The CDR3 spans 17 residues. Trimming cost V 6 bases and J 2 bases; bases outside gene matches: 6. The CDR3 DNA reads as TGTGCCAGCAGTCCGGGACTAGCGGGGGGGGGTCAAGAGACCCAGTACTTC. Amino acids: CASSPGLAGGGQETQYF.

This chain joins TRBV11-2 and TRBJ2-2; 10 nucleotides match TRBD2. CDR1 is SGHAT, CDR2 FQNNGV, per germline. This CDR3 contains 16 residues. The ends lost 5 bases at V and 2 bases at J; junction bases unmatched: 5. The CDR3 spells CASSLPLAGNTGELFF. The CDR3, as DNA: TGTGCCAGCAGCCTGCCACTAGCGGGAAACACCGGGGAGCTGTTTTTT.

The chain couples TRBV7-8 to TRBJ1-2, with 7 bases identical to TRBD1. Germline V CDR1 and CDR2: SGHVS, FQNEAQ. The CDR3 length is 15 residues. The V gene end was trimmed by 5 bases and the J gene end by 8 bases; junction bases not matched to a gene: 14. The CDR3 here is CASSIQGWAPSGYTF. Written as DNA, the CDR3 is TGTGCCAGCAGCATACAGGGGTGGGCCCCCTCGGGCTACACCTTC.

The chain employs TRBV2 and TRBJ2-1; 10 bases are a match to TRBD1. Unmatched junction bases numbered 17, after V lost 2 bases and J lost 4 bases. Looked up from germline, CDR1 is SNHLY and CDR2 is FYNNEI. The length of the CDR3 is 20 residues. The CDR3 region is CASSERSGTGALALYNEQFF. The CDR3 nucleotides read TGTGCCAGCAGTGAAAGATCCGGGACAGGGGCCCTAGCCCTTTACAATGAGCAGTTCTTC.

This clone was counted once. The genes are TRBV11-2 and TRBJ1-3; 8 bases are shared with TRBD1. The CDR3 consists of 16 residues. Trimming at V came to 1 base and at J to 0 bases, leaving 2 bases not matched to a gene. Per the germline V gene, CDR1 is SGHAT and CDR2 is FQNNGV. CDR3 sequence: CASSLGTGGSGNTIYF. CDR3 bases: TGTGCCAGCAGCTTAGGAACAGGGGGCTCTGGAAACACCATATATTTT.

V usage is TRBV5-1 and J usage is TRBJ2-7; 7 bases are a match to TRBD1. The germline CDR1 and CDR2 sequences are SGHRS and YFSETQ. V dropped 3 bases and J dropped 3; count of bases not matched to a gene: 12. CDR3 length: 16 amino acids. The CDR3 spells CASSSLPGQVLYEQYF. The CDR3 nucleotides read TGCGCCAGCAGCTCGTTGCCCGGACAGGTCCTCTACGAGCAGTACTTC.

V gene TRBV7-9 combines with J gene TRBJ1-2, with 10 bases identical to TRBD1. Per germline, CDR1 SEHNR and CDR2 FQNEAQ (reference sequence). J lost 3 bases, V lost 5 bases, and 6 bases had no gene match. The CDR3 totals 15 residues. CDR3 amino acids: CASSTTGGAYYGYTF. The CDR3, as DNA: TGTGCCAGCAGCACGACAGGGGGCGCCTACTATGGCTACACCTTC. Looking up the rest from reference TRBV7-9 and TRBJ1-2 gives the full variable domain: DTGVSQNPRHKITKRGQNVTFRCDPISEHNRLYWYRQTLGQGPEFLTYFQNEAQLEKSRLLSDRFSAERPKGSFSTLEIQRTEQGDSAMYLCASSTTGGAYYGYTFGSGTRLTVV.

The CDR3 here is CASSVTGYEQYF. DNA of the CDR3: TGTGCCAGTAGTGTTACAGGGTACGAGCAGTACTTC. The chain recombines TRBV19 with TRBJ2-7, with a tentative D call TRBD1 (6 bases). Germline-derived CDR1 and CDR2 are LNHDA and SQIVND (reference sequence). V lost 5 bases and J 4 bases, leaving 9 bases between the germline ends. The CDR3 is 12 residues long.

CDR3 loop: CASSSGQKDEQYF. CDR3 in DNA: TGCGCCAGCAGCTCGGGACAGAAGGACGAGCAGTACTTC. V gene TRBV10-1 combines with J gene TRBJ2-7; 7 nucleotides agree with TRBD1. Germline loops: CDR1 WNHNN, CDR2 SYGVQD (reference sequence). This CDR3 spans 13 amino acids. Trimming took 6 bases from V and 5 from J; bases not matched to a gene: 7.

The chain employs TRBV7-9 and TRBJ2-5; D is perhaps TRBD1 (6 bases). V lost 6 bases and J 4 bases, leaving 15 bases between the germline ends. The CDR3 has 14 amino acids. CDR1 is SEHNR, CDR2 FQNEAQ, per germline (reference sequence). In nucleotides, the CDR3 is TGTGCCAGCAGGCCTGTGGGGGCAGGAGAGACCCAGTACTTC. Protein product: CASRPVGAGETQYF.

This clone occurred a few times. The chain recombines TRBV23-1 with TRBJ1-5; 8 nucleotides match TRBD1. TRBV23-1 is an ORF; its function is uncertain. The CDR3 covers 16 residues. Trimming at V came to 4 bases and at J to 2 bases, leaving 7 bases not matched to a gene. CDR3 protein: CASSLLQGEGNQPQHF. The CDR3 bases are TGCGCCAGCAGTCTTCTACAGGGGGAGGGCAATCAGCCCCAGCATTTT.

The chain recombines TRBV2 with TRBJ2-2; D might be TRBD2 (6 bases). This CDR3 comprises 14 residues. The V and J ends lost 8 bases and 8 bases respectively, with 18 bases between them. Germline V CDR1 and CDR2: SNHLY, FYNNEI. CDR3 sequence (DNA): TGTGCCAGCGAAGGCGGGGCGGATGGGGGGGAGCTGTTTTTT. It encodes CASEGGADGGELFF.